Sequencing of this T cell receptor beta chain was carried out in a study of blood T cells in healthy people across ages. Overall study results and limits: A roughly linear age-dependent decrease characterized TCR beta diversity per million T cells. The unsorted PBMCs prevented any conclusive comparison of naive versus antigen-experienced cells. More naive CD4+ cells and higher diversity were found in long-lived than in aged donors.

Germline loops: CDR1 LGHNA, CDR2 YNFKEQ. The V end was cut by 2 bases, the J end by 5 bases, with 15 bases between. The CDR3 sequence is 15 residues long. Next came a second PCR, run for roughly 6 to 11 cycles, which used a sample-barcoded 5' primer along with a J-beta primer mix. A template-switch adaptor containing 12 random nucleotides labeled each cDNA molecule. One entry per CDR3 protein, called by TCRdb with MiXCR from the 5' RACE reads. The sample holds 1.5 million to 2 million distinct CDR3 sequences; around 42% are singletons and the top ten take under 25%. For this clonotype: The target antigen is unknown.

This TCR was recovered from a human donor in good health. Sequenced: blood. This chain links TRBV4-2 with TRBJ2-5, with D possibly being TRBD2 (7 bases). The CDR3 coding sequence is TGTGCCAGCAGCCAAATGGGGGCGGGGGATGAGACCCAGTACTTC. Translated: CASSQMGAGDETQYF.